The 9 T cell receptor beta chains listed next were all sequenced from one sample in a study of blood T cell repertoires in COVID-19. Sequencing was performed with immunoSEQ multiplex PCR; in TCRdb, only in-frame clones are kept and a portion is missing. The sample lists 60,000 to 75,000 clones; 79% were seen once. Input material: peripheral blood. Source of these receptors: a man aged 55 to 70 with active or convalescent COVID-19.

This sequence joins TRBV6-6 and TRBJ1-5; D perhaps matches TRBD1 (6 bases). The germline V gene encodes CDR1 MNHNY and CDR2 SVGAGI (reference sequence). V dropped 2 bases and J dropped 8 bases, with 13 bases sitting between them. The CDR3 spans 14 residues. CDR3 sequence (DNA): TGTGCCAGCAGTTACGAGGGGGACCGAGAGCCCCAGCATTTT. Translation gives CASSYEGDREPQHF.

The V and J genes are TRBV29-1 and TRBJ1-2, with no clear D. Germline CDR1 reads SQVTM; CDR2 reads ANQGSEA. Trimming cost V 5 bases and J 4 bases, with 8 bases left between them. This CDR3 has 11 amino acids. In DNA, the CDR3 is TGCAGCGTTCAAGGCAGCTATGGCTACACCTTC. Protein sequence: CSVQGSYGYTF. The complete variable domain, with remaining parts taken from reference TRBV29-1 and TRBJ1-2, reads SAVISQKPSRDICQRGTSLTIQCQVDSQVTMMFWYRQQPGQSLTLIATANQGSEATYESGFVIDKFPISRPNLTFSTLTVSNMSPEDSSIYLCSVQGSYGYTFGSGTRLTVV.

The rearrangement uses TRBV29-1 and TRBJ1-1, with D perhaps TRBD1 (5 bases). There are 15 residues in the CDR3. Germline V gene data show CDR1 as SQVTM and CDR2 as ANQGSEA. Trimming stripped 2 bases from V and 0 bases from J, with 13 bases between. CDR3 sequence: CSVERVGQMNTEAFF. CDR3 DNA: TGCAGCGTTGAAAGGGTTGGACAAATGAACACTGAAGCTTTCTTT.

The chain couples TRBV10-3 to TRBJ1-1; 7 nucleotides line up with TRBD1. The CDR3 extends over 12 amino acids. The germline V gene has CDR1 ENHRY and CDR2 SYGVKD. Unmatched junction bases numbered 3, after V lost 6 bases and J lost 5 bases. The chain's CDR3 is CAIRSGGTEAFF. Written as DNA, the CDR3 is TGTGCCATCAGATCAGGGGGTACTGAAGCTTTCTTT.

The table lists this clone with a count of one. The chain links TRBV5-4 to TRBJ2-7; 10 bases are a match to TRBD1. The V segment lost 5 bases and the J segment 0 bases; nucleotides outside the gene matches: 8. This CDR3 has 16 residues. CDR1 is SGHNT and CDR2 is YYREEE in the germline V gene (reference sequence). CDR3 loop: CASRDGTGDGSYEQYF. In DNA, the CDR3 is TGTGCCAGCAGGGACGGGACAGGGGACGGCTCCTACGAGCAGTACTTC. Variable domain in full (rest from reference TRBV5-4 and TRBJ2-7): ETGVTQSPTHLIKTRGQQVTLRCSSQSGHNTVSWYQQALGQGPQFIFQYYREEENGRGNFPPRFSGLQFPNYSSELNVNALELDDSALYLCASRDGTGDGSYEQYFGPGTRLTVT.

CDR3 sequence (DNA): TGTGCCAGCAGTGAACTGTACGAGCAGTACTTC. Encoded protein: CASSELYEQYF. This chain connects TRBV2 to TRBJ2-7; no definite D call. Germline-derived CDR1 and CDR2 are SNHLY and FYNNEI. The CDR3 is made up of 11 amino acids. V was cut by 2 bases and J by 4 bases, with 3 bases left in between.

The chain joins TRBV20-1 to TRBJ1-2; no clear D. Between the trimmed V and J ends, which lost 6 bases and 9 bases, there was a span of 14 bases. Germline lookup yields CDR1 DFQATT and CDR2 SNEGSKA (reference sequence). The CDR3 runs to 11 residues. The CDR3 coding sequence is TGCAGTGCGAACTCGGGGTTTCGCTACACCTTC. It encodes CSANSGFRYTF.

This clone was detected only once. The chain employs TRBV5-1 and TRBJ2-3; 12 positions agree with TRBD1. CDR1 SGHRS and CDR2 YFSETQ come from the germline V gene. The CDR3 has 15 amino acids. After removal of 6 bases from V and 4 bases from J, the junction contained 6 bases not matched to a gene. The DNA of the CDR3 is TGCGCCAGCACCCCCGGGACAGGGGGCTCAGATACGCAGTATTTT. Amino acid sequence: CASTPGTGGSDTQYF.

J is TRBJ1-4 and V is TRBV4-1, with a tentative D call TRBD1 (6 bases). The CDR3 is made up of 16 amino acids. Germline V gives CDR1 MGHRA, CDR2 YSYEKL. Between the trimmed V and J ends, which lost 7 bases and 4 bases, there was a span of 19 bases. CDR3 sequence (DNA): TGCGCCAGCACCACCTGGGGGGGCGGGCTTAATGAAAAACTGTTTTTT. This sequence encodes CASTTWGGGLNEKLFF.